This TCR beta chain stems from a study of T cell responses to AZD1222 COVID-19 vaccine. Assay: immunoSEQ multiplex PCR; the TCRdb copy retains only in-frame clones and omits some. The data contain around 44,000 clones, 80% to 90% of them singletons. Findings and caveats of the study: A mostly white British donor set with more females was recruited, and clonal diversity was possibly underestimated. The study found vaccine-associated CD4 TCRs spanning spike, dominant at 160-218 and 743-854.

Some second doses came at about 4 weeks and others at about 12 weeks; these were pooled. The CDR3 totals 15 residues. Germline V gene lookup returns CDR1 ENHRY and CDR2 SYGVKD. V lost 0 bases to trimming and J lost 7 bases, with 15 bases between them. Regarding this clone: What it binds is unknown.

The sequence came from an adult who received the AZD1222 COVID-19 vaccine. The material was peripheral blood, obtained 28 days after the second AZD1222 dose. The V and J genes are TRBV10-3 and TRBJ1-2, with D unresolved. The CDR3, as DNA: TGTGCCATCAGTGAGTCGGGCCGTGAGAGATCTGGCTACACCTTC. Its protein is CAISESGRERSGYTF.